Described below is a single TCR beta chain sequence and its context. The PCR contained 60 Vbeta and 13 Jbeta primers. TCRdb keeps only in-frame clones here, not all; method: immunoSEQ multiplex PCR. Among about 150,000 clones listed, 78% were seen once. With 3 bases clipped from V and 2 bases from J, the junction kept 6 bases outside the gene matches. Germline V gene sequence: CDR1 SGHDN, CDR2 FVKESK. CDR3 length equals 16 residues. The sample originates from a study of cytomegalovirus exposure and HLA in healthy donors. Across the whole study: Assignment to the Caucasian-associated ancestry cluster applied to less than 85% of the roughly 400 genotyped donors.

The material sequenced was PBMCs. This chain uses TRBV14 with TRBJ1-1; 10 bases agree with TRBD1. This clonotype originated in a middle-aged woman in good health and CMV-seronegative. The CDR3 loop reads CASSHWDRGKNTEAFF. The CDR3 coding sequence is TGTGCCAGCAGCCATTGGGACAGGGGTAAAAACACTGAAGCTTTCTTT.